These 25 T cell receptor beta chains originate from one sample sequenced in a study of cytomegalovirus exposure and HLA in healthy donors (dated by TCRdb to 2017 to 2019). The library relied on the immunoSEQ multiplex PCR assay. The multiplex PCR relied on a mix of 60 forward primers for TCR Vbeta segments and 13 reverse primers for TCR Jbeta segments. Here the immuneACCESS table is served through TCRdb, limited to in-frame sequences with V and J called. Missing clones are a known gap in these copies; in checked studies unresolved V genes cover under half, and the rest lacks a known reason. Recorded for this sample are about 210,000 clones; about 88% of them occurred a single time. Roughly 0.24% of the sample is in the top ten clones. Input material: PBMCs. Receptors were obtained from a girl aged 2 to 10 in good health and CMV-seronegative.

This chain joins TRBV30 and TRBJ1-3, with D tentatively TRBD1 (6 bases). The CDR3 loop spans 20 amino acids. Trimming removed 0 bases from V and 8 bases from J, with 32 bases in between. Per the germline V gene, CDR1 is GTSNPN and CDR2 is SVGIG (reference sequence). This CDR3 reads CAWSVQPPQGGGAREDTIYF. Here the CDR3 DNA reads TGTGCCTGGAGTGTCCAACCCCCGCAAGGCGGGGGCGCCAGGGAAGACACCATATATTTT. Looking up the rest from reference TRBV30 and TRBJ1-3 gives the full variable domain: SQTIHQWPATLVQPVGSPLSLECTVEGTSNPNLYWYRQAAGRGLQLLFYSVGIGQISSEVPQNLSASRPQDRQFILSSKKLLLSDSGFYLCAWSVQPPQGGGAREDTIYFGEGSWLTVV.

This rearrangement joins TRBV30 to TRBJ1-1; D possibly corresponds to TRBD1 (5 bases). There are 11 residues in the CDR3. Germline lookup yields CDR1 GTSNPN and CDR2 SVGIG (reference sequence). In nucleotides, the CDR3 is TGTGCTAGCTACAGGTCCACTGAAGCTTTCTTT. Residues: CASYRSTEAFF.

V is TRBV6-5 and J is TRBJ2-1; D is ambiguous. This CDR3 spans 14 amino acids. Trimming took 3 bases from V and 5 from J, leaving 11 bases between them. Germline CDR1 and CDR2: MNHEY and SVGAGI. The CDR3 coding sequence is TGTGCCAGCAGTTATGACCTAGGCCACAATGAGCAGTTCTTC. Its protein product is CASSYDLGHNEQFF.

The chain recombines TRBV19 with TRBJ2-1, with TRBD2 identical over 9 bases. Trimming cost V 1 base and J 5 bases; bases outside gene matches: 6. The CDR3 extends over 16 amino acids. From germline, CDR1 is LNHDA and CDR2 SQIVND (reference sequence). The CDR3 coding sequence is TGTGCCAGTAGTATAGGAAAACTAGCGGGCGACAATGAGCAGTTCTTC. Translating gives CASSIGKLAGDNEQFF.

V usage is TRBV15 and J usage is TRBJ2-7; D call uncertain. V was trimmed by 1 base and J by 6 bases, leaving 22 bases between them. CDR3 size: 17 residues. Germline CDR1 reads LNHNV; CDR2 reads YYDKDF (reference sequence). CDR3 residues: CATSRGSGRLMAAEQYF. The CDR3, as DNA: TGTGCCACCAGCAGAGGGTCAGGCAGGCTAATGGCCGCCGAGCAGTACTTC.

V gene TRBV10-3 combines with J gene TRBJ1-2; TRBD1 aligns across 12 bases. CDR1 and CDR2 (germline): ENHRY, SYGVKD. The CDR3 totals 15 residues. V shed 4 bases and J 3 bases; nucleotides not matched to a gene: 3. Written as DNA, the CDR3 is TGTGCCATCAGTGTTGGGACAGGGGGCGACTATGGCTACACCTTC. Its protein product is CAISVGTGGDYGYTF.

The CDR3 DNA reads TGTGCCAGCAGCCAAGAATTCGGGACAGGGCTCTCGAACACTGAAGCTTTCTTT. Translation gives CASSQEFGTGLSNTEAFF. This rearrangement joins TRBV14 to TRBJ1-1; 9 bases map to TRBD1. Germline V CDR1 and CDR2: SGHDN, FVKESK. The trim removed 0 bases at V and 1 base at J, leaving 9 bases unmatched. The CDR3 extends over 18 amino acids.

The rearrangement links TRBV9 to TRBJ1-1, with D possibly being TRBD1 (6 bases). CDR1 is SGDLS, CDR2 YYNGEE, per germline. The CDR3 sequence is 13 residues long. V dropped 0 bases and J dropped 6 bases, with 9 bases sitting between them. The CDR3 spells CASSVGPGAEAFF. In DNA form, the CDR3 reads TGTGCCAGCAGCGTAGGCCCAGGGGCTGAAGCTTTCTTT.

This clone was counted a single time. The chain couples TRBV6-1 to TRBJ2-7; TRBD2 matches at 12 bases. The V segment lost 4 bases and the J segment 4 bases; nucleotides outside the gene matches: 2. CDR1 and CDR2 from the germline V gene are MNHNS and SASEGT. The CDR3 spans 14 residues. The CDR3 DNA reads TGTGCCAGCAGTGGGACTAGCGGGATGTACGAGCAGTACTTC. Protein: CASSGTSGMYEQYF.

The chain joins TRBV29-1 to TRBJ2-7; 9 bases agree with TRBD1. Trimming cost V 3 bases and J 3 bases; bases outside gene matches: 6. Germline assignment: CDR1 SQVTM and CDR2 ANQGSEA. CDR3 size: 14 residues. The CDR3 loop reads CSVESGQGDYEQYF. CDR3 DNA: TGCAGCGTTGAGTCGGGACAGGGAGACTACGAGCAGTACTTC.

The chain links TRBV29-1 to TRBJ2-7; 7 nucleotides align to TRBD2. The CDR3 contains 12 residues. Unmatched junction bases numbered 4, after V lost 6 bases and J lost 2 bases. Germline-derived CDR1 and CDR2 are SQVTM and ANQGSEA. Here the CDR3 reads CSVESGTYEQYF. CDR3 nucleotide sequence: TGCAGCGTAGAGAGCGGGACCTACGAGCAGTACTTC.

This clone was found a few times. One junction end does not reproduce the germline sequence, and a read error may be involved. The genes are TRBV11-1 and TRBJ2-6; D is possibly TRBD2 (6 bases). CDR3 length: 18 amino acids. The V gene's germline CDR1 is SGHAT and CDR2 FQDESV (reference sequence). For the CDR3, the DNA is TGTGCCAGCAGCTCTCGGGGACTTTCGTACTCTGGGTCCAACGTCCTGACTTTC. Its translation is CASSSRGLSYSGSNVLTF. The full variable domain, its missing parts supplied by reference TRBV11-1 and TRBJ2-6, is EAEVAQSPRYKITEKSQAVAFWCDPISGHATLYWYRQILGQGPELLVQFQDESVVDDSQLPKDRFSAERLKGVDSTLKIQPAELGDSAMYLCASSSRGLSYSGSNVLTFGAGSRLTVL.

V gene TRBV20-1 combines with J gene TRBJ2-7; no clear D gene. Trimming shortened V by 4 bases and J by 7 bases, and 11 bases separated the two germline ends. The CDR3 has 11 amino acids. Looked up from germline, CDR1 is DFQATT and CDR2 is SNEGSKA (reference sequence). CDR3 amino acids: CSATRSGEQYF. In DNA, the CDR3 is TGCAGTGCTACCCGTAGTGGTGAGCAGTACTTC.

The gene calls are TRBV5-1 and TRBJ2-7; 8 bases map to TRBD1. CDR3 length: 16 amino acids. Germline V gene sequence: CDR1 SGHRS, CDR2 YFSETQ. V shed 4 bases and J 0 bases; nucleotides not matched to a gene: 9. In nucleotides, the CDR3 is TGCGCCAGCAGCACAAGAGACAGGGGTCGCTCCTACGAGCAGTACTTC. This gives the protein CASSTRDRGRSYEQYF. Full variable domain (missing parts from reference TRBV5-1 and TRBJ2-7): KAGVTQTPRYLIKTRGQQVTLSCSPISGHRSVSWYQQTPGQGLQFLFEYFSETQRNKGNFPGRFSGRQFSNSRSEMNVSTLELGDSALYLCASSTRDRGRSYEQYFGPGTRLTVT.

This clone was picked up a small number of times. The V gene is TRBV30, the J gene TRBJ1-1; 7 positions match TRBD1. CDR3 length: 14 amino acids. Losses at the gene ends were 5 bases for V and 5 bases for J; bases not matched to a gene: 11. Germline V lookup: CDR1 GTSNPN, CDR2 SVGIG (reference sequence). CDR3 loop: CAWRSSTGRTEAFF. CDR3 nucleotides: TGTGCCTGGCGCTCTTCGACAGGGAGGACTGAAGCTTTCTTT.

This chain links TRBV9 with TRBJ1-5; tentative D call: TRBD1 (5 bases). Between the trimmed V and J ends, which lost 4 bases and 0 bases, there was a span of 11 bases. The CDR3 sequence is 15 residues long. Germline CDR1 reads SGDLS; CDR2 reads YYNGEE. CDR3 coding DNA: TGTGCCAGCAGCAAAGGGGTGAATAGCAATCAGCCCCAGCATTTT. Protein: CASSKGVNSNQPQHF.

The V gene is TRBV15, the J gene TRBJ2-2; 7 bases map to TRBD1. The V gene's germline CDR1 is LNHNV and CDR2 YYDKDF (reference sequence). Germline trimming cut 4 bases from V and 4 bases from J; bases unmatched to any gene: 9. CDR3 length: 16 amino acids. The CDR3 DNA follows: TGTGCCACCAGCATTACAGGGGCCTTCATCACCGGGGAGCTGTTTTTT. Its translation: CATSITGAFITGELFF.

The CDR3 nucleotides read TGTGCCAGCAGCGTATGGCCCGGGGACACTGAAGCTTTCTTT. Translating gives CASSVWPGDTEAFF. This chain uses TRBV9 with TRBJ1-1; D uncertain. Germline V lookup: CDR1 SGDLS, CDR2 YYNGEE. The CDR3 has 14 residues. V was clipped by 1 base and J by 3 bases, with 10 bases between them. Looking up the rest from reference TRBV9 and TRBJ1-1 gives the full variable domain: DSGVTQTPKHLITATGQRVTLRCSPRSGDLSVYWYQQSLDQGLQFLIQYYNGEERAKGNILERFSAQQFPDLHSELNLSSLELGDSALYFCASSVWPGDTEAFFGQGTRLTVV.

V gene TRBV29-1 combines with J gene TRBJ1-1; possible D gene TRBD1, 6 bases. Trimming pared 5 bases from V and 3 bases from J, leaving 19 bases between. The CDR3 sequence is 15 residues long. The germline V gene encodes CDR1 SQVTM and CDR2 ANQGSEA. The CDR3 protein is CSVSGKQGGDTEAFF. CDR3 coding DNA: TGCAGCGTTTCGGGCAAACAGGGTGGGGACACTGAAGCTTTCTTT.

The genes are TRBV15 and TRBJ2-5, with D tentatively TRBD2 (6 bases). Trimming removed 5 bases at V and 11 bases at J, with 18 bases between. The germline gives CDR1 LNHNV, CDR2 YYDKDF (reference sequence). The CDR3 runs 13 residues. This CDR3 is CATSGKEGPPQYF. The DNA of the CDR3 is TGTGCCACCAGCGGGAAGGAGGGGCCTCCGCAGTACTTC.

V gene TRBV7-2 combines with J gene TRBJ1-6, with TRBD1 as a possible D gene (6 bases). The CDR3 is 15 amino acids. CDR1 and CDR2 from the germline V gene are SGHTA and FQGNSA. The V end was cut by 4 bases, the J end by 7 bases, with 14 bases between. The CDR3 loop is CASSSQGRGNSPLHF. CDR3 coding DNA: TGTGCCAGCAGCTCACAGGGACGGGGAAATTCACCCCTCCACTTT. Complete variable domain (other parts from reference TRBV7-2 and TRBJ1-6): GAGVSQSPSNKVTEKGKDVELRCDPISGHTALYWYRQSLGQGLEFLIYFQGNSAPDKSGLPSDRFSAERTGGSVSTLTIQRTQQEDSAVYLCASSSQGRGNSPLHFGNGTRLTVT.

The genes are TRBV19 and TRBJ2-3; 9 nucleotides align to TRBD1. Germline V gene data show CDR1 as LNHDA and CDR2 as SQIVND (reference sequence). The CDR3 totals 14 residues. V lost 5 bases and J lost 5; bases outside the gene matches: 5. CDR3 sequence (DNA): TGTGCCAGTAGTGAGGGACAGGGAAGAGATACGCAGTATTTT. This gives the protein CASSEGQGRDTQYF.

Here the CDR3 reads CASRRESELGLSIRTEAFF. As DNA, the CDR3 is TGTGCCAGCCGCAGGGAAAGCGAACTGGGGCTCTCGATTCGTACTGAAGCTTTCTTT. V and J are TRBV7-9 and TRBJ1-1; possibly TRBD1 for D (5 bases). The CDR3 consists of 19 residues. CDR1 and CDR2 from the germline V gene are SEHNR and FQNEAQ (reference sequence). The V end lost 8 bases, the J end lost 5 bases, and 33 bases lay between the germline ends.

The chain carries TRBV7-2 and TRBJ1-1, with TRBD1 matching 7 bases. This CDR3 comprises 14 residues. Looked up from germline, CDR1 is SGHTA and CDR2 is FQGNSA. V shed 5 bases, J shed 0 bases, and the junction held 3 bases outside the gene matches. The CDR3 is CASSPGGLNTEAFF. Here the CDR3 DNA reads TGTGCCAGCAGCCCAGGGGGACTGAACACTGAAGCTTTCTTT.

CDR3 DNA: TGTGCCAGCAGTTACGGGGGGGCGGAAACTGAAGCTTTCTTT. Its protein product is CASSYGGAETEAFF. This rearrangement joins TRBV6-5 to TRBJ1-1, with a possible D match to TRBD1 (6 bases). V lost 2 bases and J 5 bases, leaving 12 bases between the germline ends. Germline CDR1 reads MNHEY; CDR2 reads SVGAGI. The CDR3 extends over 14 amino acids.